One sample yielded the 6 T cell receptor beta chains listed below, sequenced in a study of graft-versus-host responses after intestinal transplantation. The repertoire was sequenced with immunoSEQ multiplex PCR; TCRdb's copy has only in-frame clones and lacks some. The sample holds 75,000 to 100,000 clones, around 90% seen once. Source: PBMCs, taken about 460 days after intestinal transplant. The receptors were sampled from a human patient who received an intestinal transplant, so some T cells may come from the graft donor.

The J gene is TRBJ2-5, the V gene TRBV13; D ambiguous. Germline lookup yields CDR1 PRHDT and CDR2 FYEKMQ (reference sequence). The CDR3 totals 12 residues. The germline V and J ends were trimmed by 5 bases and 3 bases, with 7 bases remaining between them. CDR3 residues: CASSHLEETQYF. The CDR3 DNA is TGTGCCAGCAGCCACCTGGAAGAGACCCAGTACTTC.

The chain employs TRBV27 and TRBJ2-6; D is undetermined. This CDR3 spans 14 amino acids. V was shortened by 5 bases and J by 0 bases, with 5 bases between the two germline ends. The germline gives CDR1 MNHEY, CDR2 SMNVEV (reference sequence). The CDR3 DNA is TGTGCCAGCAGTCCGACCTCTGGGGCCAACGTCCTGACTTTC. This gives the protein CASSPTSGANVLTF.

The chain joins TRBV7-3 to TRBJ1-1; D perhaps matches TRBD1 (6 bases). Germline V gene sequence: CDR1 SGHTA, CDR2 FQGTGA. This CDR3 region has 15 residues. V was cut by 3 bases and J by 1 base, with 12 bases left in between. CDR3 sequence reads: CASSFLGDTNTEAFF. DNA of the CDR3: TGTGCCAGCAGCTTTTTGGGGGACACGAACACTGAAGCTTTCTTT.

The V gene is TRBV7-8, the J gene TRBJ1-6; 7 positions match TRBD1. CDR3 size: 15 residues. The V gene end was trimmed by 1 base and the J gene end by 7 bases; junction bases not matched to a gene: 4. The V gene's germline CDR1 is SGHVS and CDR2 FQNEAQ. The CDR3 loop is CASSLGQGPNSPLHF. In DNA form, the CDR3 reads TGTGCCAGCAGCTTAGGACAGGGCCCAAATTCACCCCTCCACTTT.

The chain combines TRBV5-1 with TRBJ2-3; TRBD2 matches at 9 bases. The CDR3 length is 15 residues. Germline trimming cut 0 bases from V and 1 base from J; bases unmatched to any gene: 0. Germline V gene lookup returns CDR1 SGHRS and CDR2 YFSETQ. The CDR3 nucleotides read TGCGCCAGCAGCTTGGTAGCGGGGGGCACAGATACGCAGTATTTT. Translation gives CASSLVAGGTDTQYF.

This chain connects TRBV5-4 to TRBJ1-5, with D possibly TRBD1 on 5 matching bases. From germline, CDR1 is SGHNT and CDR2 YYREEE (reference sequence). The V end was cut by 2 bases, the J end by 2 bases, with 11 bases between. This CDR3 is 15 amino acids long. DNA of the CDR3: TGTGCCAGCAGCTTTCCGACAGTTGGCAATCAGCCCCAGCATTTT. This codes for CASSFPTVGNQPQHF.